The clone carrying this T cell receptor (beta chain) was recorded many times. Two-round multiplex PCR amplified TCR beta CDR3 from genomic DNA. The use of primers specific to each TRBV and TRBJ gene characterized first-round PCR. TCRdb fed the multiplex PCR reads into MiXCR, producing one record per CDR3 protein. The data contain roughly 30,000 distinct CDR3 sequences, less than 40% of them singletons. This entry comes from a study of prognosis after radiotherapy for stage I lung cancer. Background on the study: Participants consisted of stage I non-small cell lung cancer patients, who were enrolled between 2018 and early 2019.

V shed 10 bases, J shed 4 bases, and the junction held 12 bases outside the gene matches. The length of the CDR3 is 15 residues. From germline, CDR1 is SGHRS and CDR2 YFSETQ. This clonotype was obtained from a donor aged 50 or older with non-small cell lung cancer. The chain couples TRBV5-1 to TRBJ2-3; 10 bases align to TRBD1. Material: PBMCs, obtained before or after stereotactic body radiation therapy (not recorded which). CDR3 sequence reads: CAAVPGQGIADTQYF. The CDR3 DNA reads TGCGCCGCCGTTCCGGGACAGGGGATTGCAGATACGCAGTATTTT.